The 14 T cell receptor beta chains presented below share a single source sample, sequenced in a study of blood T cell repertoires in COVID-19. Measured with immunoSEQ multiplex PCR; TCRdb has only the in-frame clones, and not every one. In the table there are roughly 180,000 clones, 65% to 90% of which are singletons. Sequenced sample: peripheral blood. The receptors were sampled from a man between 60 and 70 years old with acute or convalescent COVID-19.

This rearrangement joins TRBV2 to TRBJ2-4, with D maybe TRBD2 (7 bases). The CDR3 runs to 23 residues. The V gene lost 1 base and the J gene lost 1 base, with 32 bases spanning the gap. Germline CDR1 reads SNHLY; CDR2 reads FYNNEI. CDR3 loop: CASSEGGPPWSGTQRSAKNIQYF. The CDR3 nucleotides are TGTGCCAGCAGTGAAGGGGGGCCCCCTTGGAGCGGGACCCAAAGGTCGGCCAAAAACATTCAGTACTTC.

V gene TRBV7-9 combines with J gene TRBJ2-3; 11 nucleotides align to TRBD2. The germline V gene has CDR1 SEHNR and CDR2 FQNEAQ (reference sequence). CDR3 length: 13 residues. J lost 14 bases, V lost 5 bases, and 9 bases had no gene match. CDR3 sequence reads: CASSALAGVSPYF. For the CDR3, the DNA is TGTGCCAGCAGCGCACTAGCGGGAGTTAGTCCGTATTTT.

This sequence joins TRBV19 and TRBJ1-1; no reliable D call. V shed 5 bases and J shed 0 bases, with 13 bases lying between them. The CDR3 runs to 15 residues. The germline V gene has CDR1 LNHDA and CDR2 SQIVND (reference sequence). DNA of the CDR3: TGTGCCAGTAGTCCCCCGGCAGGCTTGAACACTGAAGCTTTCTTT. This translates into CASSPPAGLNTEAFF.

The V call is TRBV28, the J call TRBJ1-1; the match to TRBD1 covers 9 bases. The CDR3 runs 15 residues. Unmatched junction bases numbered 5, after V lost 3 bases and J lost 3 bases. Germline loops: CDR1 MDHEN, CDR2 SYDVKM. CDR3 protein: CASSFPDRGYTEAFF. CDR3 nucleotides: TGTGCCAGCAGTTTCCCGGACAGGGGCTACACTGAAGCTTTCTTT.

This sequence joins TRBV5-1 and TRBJ2-3, with TRBD2 matching over 7 bases. Trimming at V came to 2 bases and at J to 4 bases, leaving 4 bases not matched to a gene. The CDR3 length is 14 residues. Germline V gene data show CDR1 as SGHRS and CDR2 as YFSETQ. DNA of the CDR3: TGCGCCAGCAGCTTTAAAGCGGGATCAGATACGCAGTATTTT. Translated: CASSFKAGSDTQYF. The entire variable domain, with the rest obtained from reference TRBV5-1 and TRBJ2-3, is as follows: KAGVTQTPRYLIKTRGQQVTLSCSPISGHRSVSWYQQTPGQGLQFLFEYFSETQRNKGNFPGRFSGRQFSNSRSEMNVSTLELGDSALYLCASSFKAGSDTQYFGPGTRLTVL.

In its sample, this clone was seen once. The V gene is TRBV2, the J gene TRBJ2-7, with TRBD2 matching over 11 bases. Germline V gene data show CDR1 as SNHLY and CDR2 as FYNNEI. Unmatched junction bases numbered 7, after V lost 9 bases and J lost 6 bases. This CDR3 is built from 13 residues. The CDR3: CASLAGGYGEQYF. CDR3 nucleotides: TGTGCCAGTCTAGCGGGAGGTTACGGCGAGCAGTACTTC.

CDR3 protein: CASSPPGVNEQYF. The DNA of the CDR3 is TGTGCCAGCTCACCACCTGGAGTGAACGAGCAGTACTTC. The genes are TRBV18 and TRBJ2-7, with D hard to call. Germline CDR1 reads KGHSH; CDR2 reads LQKENI. The CDR3 runs 13 residues. Trimming stripped 0 bases from V and 5 bases from J, with 8 bases between.

CDR3 coding DNA: TGCAGCGTTGAATACGGGGGTCCCAATCAGCCCCAGCATTTT. Its translation is CSVEYGGPNQPQHF. The chain joins TRBV29-1 to TRBJ1-5; TRBD1 might be the D (5 bases). Trimming stripped 2 bases from V and 3 bases from J, with 11 bases between. The CDR3 is 14 amino acids. Germline values: CDR1 SQVTM, CDR2 ANQGSEA. The full variable domain, its missing parts supplied by reference TRBV29-1 and TRBJ1-5, is SAVISQKPSRDICQRGTSLTIQCQVDSQVTMMFWYRQQPGQSLTLIATANQGSEATYESGFVIDKFPISRPNLTFSTLTVSNMSPEDSSIYLCSVEYGGPNQPQHFGDGTRLSIL.

The CDR3 here is CASSLYQGDEKLFF. The CDR3 nucleotides read TGTGCCAGCAGCTTATACCAGGGCGATGAAAAACTGTTTTTT. The V call is TRBV11-2, the J call TRBJ1-4; possibly TRBD1 for D (5 bases). V was cut by 2 bases and J by 6 bases, with 10 bases left in between. CDR3 length: 14 residues. CDR1 SGHAT and CDR2 FQNNGV come from the germline V gene.

This CDR3 reads CASSFDRVTGELFF. Here the CDR3 DNA reads TGTGCCAGTAGTTTCGACAGGGTCACCGGGGAGCTGTTTTTT. The rearrangement links TRBV19 to TRBJ2-2, with 7 bases matching TRBD1. Germline V gene lookup returns CDR1 LNHDA and CDR2 SQIVND (reference sequence). With V trimmed by 5 bases and J by 4 bases, 4 bases remained unmatched. The CDR3 loop spans 14 amino acids.

V gene TRBV19 combines with J gene TRBJ2-3; TRBD1 matches at 7 bases. Per the germline V gene, CDR1 is LNHDA and CDR2 is SQIVND (reference sequence). The CDR3 loop spans 14 amino acids. The V gene end was trimmed by 5 bases and the J gene end by 4 bases; junction bases not matched to a gene: 6. The CDR3 DNA is TGTGCCAGTAGTTTGAGACAGGGACCAGATACGCAGTATTTT. Encoded protein: CASSLRQGPDTQYF.

The chain combines TRBV30 with TRBJ1-2, with D uncertain. Germline V gene lookup returns CDR1 GTSNPN and CDR2 SVGIG (reference sequence). V lost 8 bases, J lost 2 bases, and 15 bases lay in between. The CDR3 is 13 amino acids. CDR3 bases: TGTGCCGAGGTTACGGGAGGGAACTATGGCTACACCTTC. Translated, it gives CAEVTGGNYGYTF. Drawing the rest from reference TRBV30 and TRBJ1-2, the complete variable domain is SQTIHQWPATLVQPVGSPLSLECTVEGTSNPNLYWYRQAAGRGLQLLFYSVGIGQISSEVPQNLSASRPQDRQFILSSKKLLLSDSGFYLCAEVTGGNYGYTFGSGTRLTVV.

Concerning this clone: Other DNA sequences within the sample encode an identical CDR3. V gene TRBV5-1 combines with J gene TRBJ2-1, with 11 bases that match TRBD2. V shed 0 bases, J shed 2 bases, and the junction held 1 base outside the gene matches. CDR3 size: 16 residues. The germline V gene has CDR1 SGHRS and CDR2 YFSETQ. CDR3 protein: CASSLGTSGPYNEQFF. The CDR3 region has the DNA TGCGCCAGCAGCTTGGGGACTAGCGGGCCCTACAATGAGCAGTTCTTC.

The genes are TRBV5-3 and TRBJ2-3; 8 bases match TRBD2. TRBV5-3 carries the ORF label, with uncertain function. Trimming removed 4 bases from V and 2 bases from J; junction bases left unmatched: 24. This CDR3 has 21 residues. The CDR3 here is CARSRIYGAGGDTWDTDTQYF. CDR3 in DNA: TGTGCCAGAAGCAGGATTTATGGAGCCGGGGGGGATACCTGGGACACAGATACGCAGTATTTT.